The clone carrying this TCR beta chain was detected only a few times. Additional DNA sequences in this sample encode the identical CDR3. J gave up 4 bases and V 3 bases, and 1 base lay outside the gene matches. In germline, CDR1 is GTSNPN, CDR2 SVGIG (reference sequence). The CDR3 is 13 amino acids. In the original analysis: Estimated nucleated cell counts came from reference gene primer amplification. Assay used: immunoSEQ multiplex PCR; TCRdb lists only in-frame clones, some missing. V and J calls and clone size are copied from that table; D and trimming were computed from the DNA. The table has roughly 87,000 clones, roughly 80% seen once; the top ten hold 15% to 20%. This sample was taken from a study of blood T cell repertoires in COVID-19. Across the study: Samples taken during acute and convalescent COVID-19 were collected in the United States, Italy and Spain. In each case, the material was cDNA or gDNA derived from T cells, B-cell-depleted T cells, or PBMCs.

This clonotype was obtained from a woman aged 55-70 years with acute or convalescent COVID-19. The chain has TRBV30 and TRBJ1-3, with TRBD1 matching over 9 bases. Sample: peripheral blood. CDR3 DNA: TGTGCCTGGAGGGGACAGGGAGGAAACACCATATATTTT. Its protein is CAWRGQGGNTIYF.